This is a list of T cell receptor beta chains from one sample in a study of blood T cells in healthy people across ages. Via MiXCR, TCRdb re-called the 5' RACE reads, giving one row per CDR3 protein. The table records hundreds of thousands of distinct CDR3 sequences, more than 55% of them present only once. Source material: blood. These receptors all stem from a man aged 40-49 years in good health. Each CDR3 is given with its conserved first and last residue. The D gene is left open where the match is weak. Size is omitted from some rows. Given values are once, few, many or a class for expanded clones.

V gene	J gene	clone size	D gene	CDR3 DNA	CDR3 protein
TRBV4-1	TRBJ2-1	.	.	TGCGCCAGCAGCCAAGAAAATCTCAGACCAGAGCAGTTCTTC	CASSQENLRPEQFF
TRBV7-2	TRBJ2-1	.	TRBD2	TGTGCCGGCAGCAAACTAGCGGGAGACATCGATGAGCAGTTCTTC	CAGSKLAGDIDEQFF
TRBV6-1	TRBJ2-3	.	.	TGTGCCAGCAGTGGCCAACACCGGGGGTCGGATACGCAGTATTTT	CASSGQHRGSDTQYF
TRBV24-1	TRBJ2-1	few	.	TGTGCCACCAGTGACCCGGTCGTGGGAGGCTACAATGAGCAGTTCTTC	CATSDPVVGGYNEQFF
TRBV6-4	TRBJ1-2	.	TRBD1	TGTGCCAGCAGTGACACCGGACAGGGTAGCGGCTATGGCTACACCTTC	CASSDTGQGSGYGYTF
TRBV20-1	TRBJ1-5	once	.	TGCAGTGCTAGCAGGGGAGGGGTATCAGATCAGCCCCAGCATTTT	CSASRGGVSDQPQHF
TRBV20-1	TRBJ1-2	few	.	TGCAGTGCTAGCCTGGGGGGGGGCGGCTACACCTTC	CSASLGGGGYTF
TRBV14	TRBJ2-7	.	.	TGTGCCAGCAGCCCACTAACTAGTCAGTTCCGCCACGAGCAGTACTTC	CASSPLTSQFRHEQYF
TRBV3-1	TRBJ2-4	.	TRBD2	TGTGCCAGCAGCCCGCGGACTAGCGGGGGGGAAAAAAACATTCAGTACTTC	CASSPRTSGGEKNIQYF
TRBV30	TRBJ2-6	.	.	TGTGCCTGCCAATGGGGTGCCGGGGCCAACGTCCTGACTTTC	CACQWGAGANVLTF
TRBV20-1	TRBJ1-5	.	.	TGCAGTGCTAGAGATCTGTTTATCAGGGGCGATCAGCCCCAGCATTTT	CSARDLFIRGDQPQHF
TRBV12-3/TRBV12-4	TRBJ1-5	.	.	TGTGCCAGCAGGCCCTCCGGGTCTGGGGATCAGCCCCAGCATTTT	CASRPSGSGDQPQHF
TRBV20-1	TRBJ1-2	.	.	TGCAGTGCTAGGTGGGCAGGGGATTTCTATGGCTACACCTTC	CSARWAGDFYGYTF
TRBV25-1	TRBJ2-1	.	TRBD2	TGTGCCAGCAGTCGTCTGGGGGGGGATTACAATGAGCAGTTCTTC	CASSRLGGDYNEQFF
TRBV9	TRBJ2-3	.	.	TGTGCCAGCAGCGTGGCCAGCGCGCAGGATACGCAGTATTTT	CASSVASAQDTQYF
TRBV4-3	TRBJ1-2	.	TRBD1	TGCGCCAGCAGCCAAGCGGGAACAGGGGGTGGCTACACCTTC	CASSQAGTGGGYTF
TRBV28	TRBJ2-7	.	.	TGTGCCAGCAGTTCGCCTGCCGGAGAAAACGAGCAGTACTTC	CASSSPAGENEQYF
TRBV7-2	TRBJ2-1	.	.	TGTGCCAGCCTCCCCGCTAGCAGGAGTTATAATGAGCAGTTCTTC	CASLPASRSYNEQFF
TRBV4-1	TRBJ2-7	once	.	TGCGCCAGCAGCCACGAGCTTGGCAGGGACTACGAGCAGTACTTC	CASSHELGRDYEQYF
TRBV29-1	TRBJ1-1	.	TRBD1	TGCAGCGTTGATAGTTTCAGAAGTACAGGGGGTTCTGAAGCTTTCTTT	CSVDSFRSTGGSEAFF